This TCR beta chain was profiled in a study of OX40 agonist ivuxolimab in advanced cancers. Overall study: Intravenous ivuxolimab at 0.01 to 10 mg/kg was given to patients every 2 weeks. Three patients got partial responses; one had hepatocellular carcinoma and two had cutaneous melanoma. Study-level results: Researchers report that CD8+ T cells had, on average, more expanded clones than CD4+.

Clones were sequenced by immunoSEQ multiplex PCR, and TCRdb holds only the in-frame ones, with some missing. The sample holds about 50,000 clones, 88% seen once. Turning to this clone: Its target is unknown.

Germline values: CDR1 LNHDA, CDR2 SQIVND (reference sequence). The V and J ends lost 3 bases and 6 bases respectively, with 8 bases between them. The CDR3 loop spans 13 amino acids. Samples were taken at baseline and on day 1 of cycles 4 and 7. The material sequenced was CD4+ or CD8+ T cells sorted from blood, taken in a trial of the OX40 agonist ivuxolimab. The chain has TRBV19 and TRBJ1-4, with unresolved D. The origin of this receptor is an adult with an advanced solid tumor such as melanoma, head and neck, liver or kidney cancer. Written as DNA, the CDR3 is TGTGCCAGTAGTATCCAGAAAGATGAAAAACTGTTTTTT. It yields the protein CASSIQKDEKLFF.